This T cell receptor (beta chain) was observed in a study of T cell responses to AZD1222 COVID-19 vaccine. This clone was recorded once. V dropped 1 base and J dropped 3; count of bases not matched to a gene: 3. Germline CDR1 and CDR2: SGHVS and FNYEAQ. This CDR3 has 16 residues. Measured with immunoSEQ multiplex PCR; TCRdb has only the in-frame clones, and not every one. The sample comprises about 260,000 clones, approximately 95% of which are singletons, and around 0.6% rests with the top ten. The sequence derives from an adult in good health. Sequencing used peripheral blood, obtained on day 0 of AZD1222 vaccination. V gene TRBV7-6 combines with J gene TRBJ2-2, with 9 bases identical to TRBD2. In nucleotides, the CDR3 is TGTGCCAGCAGCTTAGTGGCGGGAGGGGACACCGGGGAGCTGTTTTTT. It encodes CASSLVAGGDTGELFF.